The clone carrying this T cell receptor (beta chain) was seen more than once but under ten times. In TCRdb, the reads were re-called with MiXCR into one record per CDR3 protein. The sample gives a few hundred thousand distinct CDR3 sequences, approximately 26% of which show up once; approximately 13% is in the top ten. The data derive from a study of T cell repertoires in cytomegalovirus infection. The CDR3 has 16 amino acids. V was pared by 3 bases and J by 5 bases, with 5 bases of the junction left unmatched. Germline CDR1 is ENHRY and CDR2 is SYGVKD. The sequence derives from a human donor in good health (CMV status not recorded). Some clones in this sample may be carry-over from other donors' samples. V is TRBV10-3 and J is TRBJ2-3; 13 nucleotides match TRBD2. Sequenced input: PBMCs. DNA for the CDR3: TGTGCCATCAGTGACACTAGCGGGAGGGTCGGAGATACGCAGTATTTT. The encoded protein is CAISDTSGRVGDTQYF.